These 27 T cell receptor beta chains share one sample of origin, sequenced in a study of shared clonotypes between healthy human individuals. Naive CD8 isolation took CD45RO-negative cells positively selected for CCR7 and excluded terminally differentiated effector memory CD45RA+ cells. Sequenced by immunoSEQ multiplex PCR; TCRdb stores in-frame clones only, minus some. The sample carries over 800,000 clones, around 92% recorded once. Sequenced input: naive CD8+ T cells sorted from blood. The receptor source for this set is a man aged 25-40 years in good health.

The V gene is TRBV13, the J gene TRBJ2-1; TRBD2 aligns across 8 bases. This CDR3 contains 20 residues. In germline, CDR1 is PRHDT, CDR2 FYEKMQ (reference sequence). V trimming: 5 bases; J trimming: 0 bases; junction bases outside the gene matches: 18. The CDR3 sequence is CASSAPGAGDISSSYNEQFF. In nucleotides, the CDR3 is TGTGCCAGCAGCGCGCCCGGAGCGGGAGATATTAGTAGCTCCTACAATGAGCAGTTCTTC. The entire variable domain, with the rest obtained from reference TRBV13 and TRBJ2-1, is as follows: AAGVIQSPRHLIKEKRETATLKCYPIPRHDTVYWYQQGPGQDPQFLISFYEKMQSDKGSIPDRFSAQQFSDYHSELNMSSLELGDSALYFCASSAPGAGDISSSYNEQFFGPGTRLTVL.

This clone was recorded only once. The V and J genes are TRBV4-1 and TRBJ2-7; a possible D gene is TRBD2 (6 bases). Germline CDR1 MGHRA, CDR2 YSYEKL. The CDR3 spans 16 residues. The V gene lost 0 bases and the J gene lost 4 bases, with 16 bases spanning the gap. This CDR3 reads CASSQELSRGGYEQYF. CDR3 nucleotides: TGCGCCAGCAGCCAAGAGCTTAGTCGGGGAGGATACGAGCAGTACTTC.

V gene TRBV28 combines with J gene TRBJ2-1, with a tentative D call TRBD2 (6 bases). Germline CDR1 and CDR2: MDHEN and SYDVKM. The CDR3 length is 14 residues. V was cut by 6 bases and J by 2 bases, with 11 bases left in between. In DNA form, the CDR3 reads TGTGCCAGCAGCTTTGCGGGACCCTACAATGAGCAGTTCTTC. Translation: CASSFAGPYNEQFF.

The genes are TRBV6-5 and TRBJ2-1, with 8 bases matching TRBD1. Germline values: CDR1 MNHEY, CDR2 SVGAGI. V was clipped by 11 bases and J by 8 bases; unmatched bases: 8. This CDR3 has 12 residues. Here the CDR3 DNA reads TGTGCCTCCGGGACAGGTGACCATGAGCAGTTCTTC. This translates into CASGTGDHEQFF.

The V call is TRBV4-2, the J call TRBJ2-3; 10 bases fit TRBD2. Germline V gene data show CDR1 as LGHNA and CDR2 as YNFKEQ. The CDR3 loop spans 17 amino acids. The junction had 8 bases not matched to a gene; V was cut back by 5 bases and J by 0 bases. The CDR3 region is CASSSPTAGGSTDTQYF. CDR3 in DNA: TGTGCCAGCAGCTCGCCCACAGCGGGAGGGAGCACAGATACGCAGTATTTT.

This chain joins TRBV7-9 and TRBJ2-5, with D perhaps TRBD1 or TRBD2 (5 bases each). Germline loops: CDR1 SEHNR, CDR2 FQNEAQ (reference sequence). Trimming shortened V by 5 bases and J by 2 bases, and 12 bases separated the two germline ends. The CDR3 runs 14 residues. This CDR3 reads CASSPEGQQETQYF. In nucleotides, the CDR3 is TGTGCCAGCAGCCCAGAGGGGCAGCAAGAGACCCAGTACTTC.

The chain recombines TRBV28 with TRBJ2-2; no reliable D call. Between the trimmed V and J ends, which lost 7 bases and 6 bases, there was a span of 15 bases. Germline CDR1 is MDHEN and CDR2 is SYDVKM. This CDR3 is built from 14 residues. The CDR3 DNA follows: TGTGCCAGCATAAGAGACTTGGACCCCGGGGAGCTGTTTTTT. This codes for CASIRDLDPGELFF.

The chain has TRBV21-1 and TRBJ2-3; the listed D gene, TRBD2, was not tested against the DNA. TRBV21-1 constitutes a pseudogene. This CDR3 is 18 amino acids long. CDR3: CASSKERDYYTSTDTQYF. Here the CDR3 DNA reads TGTGCCAGCAGCAAAGAGAGGGACTACTATACTAGCACAGATACGCAGTATTTT.

This clone was counted a single time. This chain links TRBV5-4 with TRBJ2-5; D is undetermined. The CDR3 length is 15 residues. Germline V gene sequence: CDR1 SGHNT, CDR2 YYREEE (reference sequence). Trimming took 0 bases from V and 5 from J, leaving 14 bases between them. The CDR3 sequence: CASSLDLGLEETQYF. In DNA form, the CDR3 reads TGTGCCAGCAGCTTGGACCTAGGGCTAGAGGAGACCCAGTACTTC. Full variable domain (remainder filled in from reference TRBV5-4 and TRBJ2-5): ETGVTQSPTHLIKTRGQQVTLRCSSQSGHNTVSWYQQALGQGPQFIFQYYREEENGRGNFPPRFSGLQFPNYSSELNVNALELDDSALYLCASSLDLGLEETQYFGPGTRLLVL.

The rearrangement joins TRBV18 to TRBJ2-2, with 9 positions matching TRBD1. The germline V gene has CDR1 KGHSH and CDR2 LQKENI. The CDR3 runs to 17 residues. V lost 6 bases and J lost 1; bases outside the gene matches: 9. CDR3 amino acids: CASSPSPGQGNTGELFF. Here the CDR3 DNA reads TGTGCCAGCTCTCCAAGTCCGGGACAGGGGAACACCGGGGAGCTGTTTTTT.

This sequence joins TRBV7-9 and TRBJ2-6; 12 nucleotides match TRBD1. There are 18 residues in the CDR3. The germline V gene has CDR1 SEHNR and CDR2 FQNEAQ (reference sequence). CDR3 residues: CAPGQGADTFSGANVLTF. The CDR3 DNA follows: TGTGCGCCGGGACAGGGGGCCGATACCTTCTCTGGGGCCAACGTCCTGACTTTC.

The chain combines TRBV29-1 with TRBJ1-2; no definite D call. This CDR3 has 14 residues. With 1 base removed from V and 4 bases from J, the gap between germline ends came to 13 bases. Looked up from germline, CDR1 is SQVTM and CDR2 is ANQGSEA. The CDR3 spells CSVEGPEVVYGYTF. In DNA form, the CDR3 reads TGCAGCGTTGAAGGCCCCGAGGTCGTCTATGGCTACACCTTC.

This rearrangement joins TRBV7-9 to TRBJ1-1; D is unresolved. Trimming removed 4 bases from V and 1 base from J, with 7 bases in between. Germline lookup yields CDR1 SEHNR and CDR2 FQNEAQ (reference sequence). This CDR3 is built from 13 residues. The CDR3 protein is CASSYGANTEAFF. CDR3 DNA sequence: TGTGCCAGCAGCTACGGAGCGAACACTGAAGCTTTCTTT.

The chain is built from TRBV21-1 and TRBJ2-7; the table's D call of TRBD2 was not tested on the DNA. TRBV21-1 is recorded as a pseudogene. CDR3 length equals 16 residues. CDR3 sequence: CASSITGLSNSYEQYF. The CDR3 DNA follows: TGTGCCAGCAGCATCACGGGACTTTCGAACTCCTACGAGCAGTACTTC.

The sample holds many counts of this clone. The gene calls are TRBV10-2 and TRBJ2-1; 9 positions agree with TRBD2. Trimming cost V 6 bases and J 4 bases; bases outside gene matches: 10. The CDR3 has 16 residues. Looked up from germline, CDR1 is WSHSY and CDR2 is SAAADI. The CDR3 reads CASSHLTSGLYNEQFF. The CDR3 DNA reads TGCGCCAGCAGCCACCTGACTAGCGGACTTTACAATGAGCAGTTCTTC.

CDR3 DNA: TGTGCCAGCAGGGTATACAGGGTTTCGAACACTGAAGCTTTCTTT. This sequence encodes CASRVYRVSNTEAFF. V is TRBV6-1 and J is TRBJ1-1, with D possibly TRBD1 on 6 matching bases. Trimming stripped 6 bases from V and 1 base from J, with 15 bases between. The CDR3 consists of 15 residues. Looked up from germline, CDR1 is MNHNS and CDR2 is SASEGT.

V is TRBV11-2 and J is TRBJ2-5; TRBD2 agrees at 14 bases. Germline-derived CDR1 and CDR2 are SGHAT and FQNNGV. The CDR3 covers 16 residues. The J segment lost 7 bases and the V segment lost 4 bases, leaving 8 bases of the junction unmatched. CDR3 sequence: CASSSTSGRARATQYF. The CDR3 region has the DNA TGTGCCAGCAGCTCGACTAGCGGGAGGGCCCGGGCGACCCAGTACTTC.

The V and J genes are TRBV5-1 and TRBJ2-7; tentative D call: TRBD2 (5 bases). There are 12 residues in the CDR3. V was trimmed by 6 bases and J by 0 bases, leaving 7 bases between them. CDR1 is SGHRS, CDR2 YFSETQ, per germline. This chain's CDR3 is CASMGSSYEQYF. CDR3 in DNA: TGCGCCAGCATGGGGAGCTCCTACGAGCAGTACTTC.

This clone came up once. The chain is built from TRBV6-6 and TRBJ1-2; no definite D call. Per the germline V gene, CDR1 is MNHNY and CDR2 is SVGAGI (reference sequence). There are 14 residues in the CDR3. Trimming pared 3 bases from V and 5 bases from J, leaving 13 bases between. Written as DNA, the CDR3 is TGTGCCAGCAGTTATTTGACCGTGAAGTATGGCTACACCTTC. It is translated as CASSYLTVKYGYTF.

The chain carries TRBV5-4 and TRBJ1-1; D not resolved. V was shortened by 0 bases and J by 6 bases, with 9 bases between the two germline ends. The CDR3 totals 13 residues. Germline V CDR1 and CDR2: SGHNT, YYREEE (reference sequence). The CDR3 coding sequence is TGTGCCAGCAGCTTGGTCGCTGGGCCTGAAGCTTTCTTT. Protein sequence: CASSLVAGPEAFF.

The J gene is TRBJ2-7, the V gene TRBV7-8; the D is unclear. Germline lookup yields CDR1 SGHVS and CDR2 FQNEAQ. V lost 3 bases, J lost 2 bases, and 8 bases lay in between. The CDR3 sequence is 13 residues long. CDR3 nucleotide sequence: TGTGCCAGCAGCTTCGCTGCGCCCTACGAGCAGTACTTC. Its translation: CASSFAAPYEQYF. Variable domain in full (rest from reference TRBV7-8 and TRBJ2-7): GAGVSQSPRYKVAKRGQDVALRCDPISGHVSLFWYQQALGQGPEFLTYFQNEAQLDKSGLPSDRFFAERPEGSVSTLKIQRTQQEDSAVYLCASSFAAPYEQYFGPGTRLTVT.

This chain joins TRBV7-9 and TRBJ2-3; weak D call: TRBD2 (5 bases). The V gene's germline CDR1 is SEHNR and CDR2 FQNEAQ (reference sequence). The V end was cut by 5 bases, the J end by 1 base, with 16 bases between. The length of the CDR3 is 16 residues. The CDR3 sequence: CASSARDTSGTDTQYF. CDR3 coding DNA: TGTGCCAGCAGCGCGCGCGACACTAGTGGCACAGATACGCAGTATTTT.

Points on this clone: The junction does not match germline at one end; this may be a read error. V is TRBV29-1 and J is TRBJ2-3, with 7 bases identical to TRBD1. CDR1 and CDR2 (germline): SQVTM, ANQGSEA. The CDR3 contains 15 residues. CDR3 nucleotide sequence: TGCGGCGTAAACACAGGGGCTACTACCACAGATACGCAGTATTTT. Protein sequence: CGVNTGATTTDTQYF.

The chain carries TRBV7-9 and TRBJ1-5; 7 positions match TRBD1. CDR3 length: 18 amino acids. The J segment lost 1 base and the V segment lost 1 base, leaving 10 bases of the junction unmatched. CDR1 is SEHNR, CDR2 FQNEAQ, per germline (reference sequence). CDR3 loop: CASSLEAKTGMSNQPQHF. CDR3 bases: TGTGCCAGCAGCTTAGAGGCCAAGACAGGGATGAGCAATCAGCCCCAGCATTTT. Drawing the rest from reference TRBV7-9 and TRBJ1-5, the complete variable domain is DTGVSQNPRHKITKRGQNVTFRCDPISEHNRLYWYRQTLGQGPEFLTYFQNEAQLEKSRLLSDRFSAERPKGSFSTLEIQRTEQGDSAMYLCASSLEAKTGMSNQPQHFGDGTRLSIL.

V and J are TRBV27 and TRBJ1-3; D may be TRBD1 (5 bases). The CDR3 loop spans 15 amino acids. Germline assignment: CDR1 MNHEY and CDR2 SMNVEV (reference sequence). V dropped 5 bases and J dropped 4 bases, with 15 bases sitting between them. The CDR3 here is CASSPLGVWGNTIYF. The CDR3, as DNA: TGTGCCAGCAGTCCCCTGGGGGTTTGGGGAAACACCATATATTTT.

J is TRBJ2-2 and V is TRBV11-3, with 13 bases that match TRBD2. Germline V gene sequence: CDR1 SGHNT, CDR2 YENEEA. The CDR3 is 16 residues long. The J segment lost 8 bases and the V segment lost 5 bases, leaving 8 bases of the junction unmatched. The CDR3 loop reads CASSVRTSGSPGELFF. The CDR3 DNA follows: TGTGCCAGCAGCGTCCGGACTAGCGGGAGTCCTGGGGAGCTGTTTTTT.

The rearrangement joins TRBV2 to TRBJ1-1; perhaps TRBD1 as D (5 bases). The CDR3 loop spans 15 amino acids. CDR1 SNHLY and CDR2 FYNNEI come from the germline V gene. V shed 8 bases and J shed 5 bases, with 21 bases lying between them. The CDR3 DNA is TGTGCCAGCTATACCCTACAGGTAATGGGGACTGAAGCTTTCTTT. This encodes CASYTLQVMGTEAFF.